This T cell receptor (beta chain) was captured in a study of cytomegalovirus exposure and HLA in healthy donors. Vbeta (60) and Jbeta (13) primers were used in the PCR. This table comes from immunoSEQ multiplex PCR, and its TCRdb copy is limited to in-frame clones, with some not included. The data hold about 120,000 clones, with around three quarters observed a single time. Trimming took off 4 bases at V and 7 bases at J, with 13 bases between the two ends. CDR1 and CDR2 (germline): SGHVS, FQNEAQ. CDR3 length: 13 residues. The chain has TRBV7-8 and TRBJ1-2, with D possibly being TRBD1 (6 bases). The specimen was PBMCs. The sequence was obtained from a human donor in good health. CDR3 residues: CASSSDRGPGYTF. The CDR3 nucleotides read TGTGCCAGCAGCTCGGACAGAGGCCCTGGCTACACCTTC.